This TCR beta chain was sequenced for a study of technical replicates of blood from four donors. The CDR3 sequence is 12 residues long. Germline V CDR1 and CDR2: SQVTM, ANQGSEA. V shed 6 bases and J shed 6 bases, with 13 bases lying between them. Using immunoSEQ multiplex PCR, the repertoire was profiled, and TCRdb retains in-frame clones only, with some absent. The sample shows some 64,000 clones, 86% of them seen only once. Source material: PBMCs. This chain links TRBV29-1 with TRBJ2-3; D is possibly TRBD2 (6 bases). The sequence derives from a human donor in good health. Some clones in this sample may be carry-over from other donors' samples. The CDR3, as DNA: TGCAGCGTCTGGGGAGGCGGGGATACGCAGTATTTT. Translation gives CSVWGGGDTQYF.